This TCR beta chain is drawn from a study of regulatory T cells in long-lasting Graves disease. This clonotype showed up many times. CDR3 regions were amplified by Arm-PCR using iRepertoire HTBI primers to build TCR beta libraries. TCRdb called the multiplex PCR reads again in MiXCR, with one record for every CDR3 protein. This table holds more than 350,000 distinct CDR3 sequences, 14% to 15% found once. Time point reported: newly diagnosed GD, antithyroid drugs for less than 3 months. PBMC RNA was the source of the TCR library. J was trimmed by 8 bases and V by 10 bases; bases with no gene match: 14. CDR1 and CDR2 (germline): MDHEN, SYDVKM. The CDR3 sequence is 14 residues long. These records were also assigned to another study, of T cells in Graves' hyperthyroidism and ophthalmopathy. From that second work: The HTBI primer set served for first-round RT-PCR of the TCR CDR3.

Sequencing used peripheral blood mononuclear cells (PBMCs), obtained at new diagnosis, from a patient treated with antithyroid drugs. The V and J genes are TRBV28 and TRBJ2-1, with TRBD2 identical over 7 bases. This receptor was obtained from a woman in her twenties or thirties with Graves disease. The CDR3 DNA follows: TGTGCCACCGTCACTAGCGAGGTATACCATGAGCAGTTCTTC. It translates to CATVTSEVYHEQFF. Full variable domain (missing parts from reference TRBV28 and TRBJ2-1): DVKVTQSSRYLVKRTGEKVFLECVQDMDHENMFWYRQDPGLGLRLIYFSYDVKMKEKGDIPEGYSVSREKKERFSLILESASTNQTSMYLCATVTSEVYHEQFFGPGTRLTVL.